Listed below are T cell receptor beta chains from one sample, sequenced in a study of T cell responses to AZD1222 COVID-19 vaccine. Sequenced by immunoSEQ multiplex PCR; TCRdb stores in-frame clones only, minus some. In the table there are some 170,000 clones, about 93% of which are singletons. Here the sequenced sample was peripheral blood, taken 28 days after the second dose of the MenACWY control vaccine. The receptors were sampled from an adult who received the MenACWY meningococcal vaccine as a control. Each CDR3 is given with its conserved first and last residue. The D gene is left open where the match is weak. A clone size is listed for some rows: how often the clone was seen (once, few, many), or a class if it is expanded.

j_call | d_call | clone_size | v_call | cdr3_aa | cdr3_nt
TRBJ1-1 | . | . | TRBV2 | CASSLPGFEAFF | TGTGCCAGCAGTCTGCCGGGATTTGAAGCTTTCTTT
TRBJ2-2 | TRBD2 | few | TRBV7-2 | CASSFGGGNTGELFF | TGTGCCAGCAGCTTCGGCGGGGGGAACACCGGGGAGCTGTTTTTT
TRBJ1-5 | . | . | TRBV18 | CASSPEFDQPQHF | TGTGCCAGCTCACCGGAGTTCGACCAGCCCCAGCATTTT
TRBJ1-2 | . | . | TRBV3-1/TRBV3-2 | CASSQDKGLGYTF | TGTGCCAGCAGCCAAGACAAGGGGCTCGGCTACACCTTC
TRBJ1-1 | . | few | TRBV5-4 | CASSVGGIGTEAFF | TGTGCCAGCAGCGTCGGGGGGATAGGCACTGAAGCTTTCTTT
TRBJ1-1 | . | . | TRBV25-1 | CASSELGANTEAFF | TGTGCCAGCAGTGAATTAGGGGCCAACACTGAAGCTTTCTTT
TRBJ1-2 | TRBD1 | . | TRBV15 | CATQQGKGYGYTF | TGTGCCACTCAACAGGGGAAGGGCTATGGCTACACCTTC
TRBJ1-5 | TRBD1 | . | TRBV19 | CASSMRQGEQPQHF | TGTGCCAGTAGTATGCGACAGGGGGAGCAGCCCCAGCATTTT
TRBJ1-6 | . | . | TRBV27 | CASSLRRAYNSPLHF | TGTGCCAGCAGTTTACGCAGGGCCTATAATTCACCCCTCCACTTT
TRBJ2-2 | . | . | TRBV7-3 | CASSLIGANTGELFF | TGTGCCAGCAGCTTAATAGGGGCGAACACCGGGGAGCTGTTTTTT
TRBJ2-1 | TRBD2 | . | TRBV5-6 | CASSPPLAGAFEQFF | TGTGCCAGCAGCCCACCACTAGCGGGGGCATTTGAGCAGTTCTTC
TRBJ1-2 | TRBD1 | . | TRBV7-2 | CASSLLRTGGHYGYTF | TGTGCCAGCAGCTTACTGCGGACAGGGGGCCACTATGGCTACACCTTC
TRBJ1-1 | TRBD1 | . | TRBV19 | CASRGGRNTEAFF | TGTGCCAGCAGAGGGGGCCGGAACACTGAAGCTTTCTTT
TRBJ1-1 | . | . | TRBV5-4 | CASSLGEVTEAFF | TGTGCCAGCAGCTTGGGGGAGGTCACTGAAGCTTTCTTT
TRBJ1-1 | . | . | TRBV4-1 | CASSQGTPGRPSRMNTEAFF | TGCGCCAGCAGCCAAGGCACTCCGGGCAGACCCTCCCGCATGAACACTGAAGCTTTCTTT
TRBJ2-7 | . | . | TRBV28 | CASRLHFDGPYEQYF | TGTGCCAGTCGACTTCATTTTGACGGTCCCTACGAGCAGTACTTC
TRBJ2-1 | . | . | TRBV3-1/TRBV3-2 | CASSQDSIRLLGNEQFF | TGTGCCAGCAGCCAAGATTCGATCCGTCTGCTCGGAAATGAGCAGTTCTTC
TRBJ1-1 | . | once | TRBV27 | CASSPPREEFNTEAFF | TGTGCCAGCAGTCCCCCTCGGGAGGAATTTAACACTGAAGCTTTCTTT
TRBJ1-1 | . | . | TRBV6-4 | CASRLTGGTEAFF | TGTGCCAGCAGACTAACGGGGGGCACTGAAGCTTTCTTT
TRBJ1-3 | TRBD1 | . | TRBV5-8 | CASSKTGSPGNTIYF | TGTGCCAGCAGTAAGACAGGGTCGCCTGGAAACACCATATATTTT
TRBJ1-5 | . | . | TRBV30 | CAWRVPGALNQPQHF | TGTGCCTGGAGGGTCCCAGGGGCTCTCAATCAGCCCCAGCATTTT
TRBJ1-1 | . | . | TRBV29-1 | CSVVGRKTLMNTEAFF | TGCAGCGTTGTCGGCAGGAAGACCTTAATGAACACTGAAGCTTTCTTT